This T cell receptor (beta chain) was sequenced in a study of CD8 T cells in ankylosing spondylitis. This CDR3 contains 16 residues. The V gene's germline CDR1 is SGHKS and CDR2 YYEKEE (reference sequence). V was cut by 3 bases and J by 2 bases, with 15 bases left in between. A quantitative 5'-RACE method, one with molecular barcodes, was used to make TCR beta libraries. A single record per CDR3 protein comes from TCRdb applying MiXCR to the 5' RACE reads. The top ten hold roughly 9% of the sample, which has about 320,000 distinct CDR3 sequences, roughly 12% seen once. Sequencing used blood, either unsorted or a sorted T cell fraction (not recorded which). The chain couples TRBV5-5 to TRBJ1-5; no clear D gene. The receptor was isolated from a female donor with ankylosing spondylitis or in good health (not recorded which). CDR3 nucleotides: TGTGCCAGCAGCTCAGTATTGGGTATCGGCAATCAGCCCCAGCATTTT. Translating gives CASSSVLGIGNQPQHF.